This T cell receptor (beta chain) was captured in a study of blood T cell repertoires in COVID-19. Method: immunoSEQ multiplex PCR; TCRdb's copy keeps in-frame clones and lacks some. The profile shows about 280,000 clones, 75% to 90% of them singletons. Looked up from germline, CDR1 is MNHEY and CDR2 is SVGAGI. This CDR3 has 12 residues. Trimming took 10 bases from V and 7 from J; bases not matched to a gene: 4. Sequenced input: peripheral blood. This sequence originates from a woman in her sixties or seventies with COVID-19, enrolled during active disease. The V call is TRBV6-5, the J call TRBJ2-1, with TRBD2 matching over 10 bases. The CDR3 spells CAISGGGNEQFF. The DNA for the CDR3 is TGTGCCATCAGCGGGGGGGGGAATGAGCAGTTCTTC.